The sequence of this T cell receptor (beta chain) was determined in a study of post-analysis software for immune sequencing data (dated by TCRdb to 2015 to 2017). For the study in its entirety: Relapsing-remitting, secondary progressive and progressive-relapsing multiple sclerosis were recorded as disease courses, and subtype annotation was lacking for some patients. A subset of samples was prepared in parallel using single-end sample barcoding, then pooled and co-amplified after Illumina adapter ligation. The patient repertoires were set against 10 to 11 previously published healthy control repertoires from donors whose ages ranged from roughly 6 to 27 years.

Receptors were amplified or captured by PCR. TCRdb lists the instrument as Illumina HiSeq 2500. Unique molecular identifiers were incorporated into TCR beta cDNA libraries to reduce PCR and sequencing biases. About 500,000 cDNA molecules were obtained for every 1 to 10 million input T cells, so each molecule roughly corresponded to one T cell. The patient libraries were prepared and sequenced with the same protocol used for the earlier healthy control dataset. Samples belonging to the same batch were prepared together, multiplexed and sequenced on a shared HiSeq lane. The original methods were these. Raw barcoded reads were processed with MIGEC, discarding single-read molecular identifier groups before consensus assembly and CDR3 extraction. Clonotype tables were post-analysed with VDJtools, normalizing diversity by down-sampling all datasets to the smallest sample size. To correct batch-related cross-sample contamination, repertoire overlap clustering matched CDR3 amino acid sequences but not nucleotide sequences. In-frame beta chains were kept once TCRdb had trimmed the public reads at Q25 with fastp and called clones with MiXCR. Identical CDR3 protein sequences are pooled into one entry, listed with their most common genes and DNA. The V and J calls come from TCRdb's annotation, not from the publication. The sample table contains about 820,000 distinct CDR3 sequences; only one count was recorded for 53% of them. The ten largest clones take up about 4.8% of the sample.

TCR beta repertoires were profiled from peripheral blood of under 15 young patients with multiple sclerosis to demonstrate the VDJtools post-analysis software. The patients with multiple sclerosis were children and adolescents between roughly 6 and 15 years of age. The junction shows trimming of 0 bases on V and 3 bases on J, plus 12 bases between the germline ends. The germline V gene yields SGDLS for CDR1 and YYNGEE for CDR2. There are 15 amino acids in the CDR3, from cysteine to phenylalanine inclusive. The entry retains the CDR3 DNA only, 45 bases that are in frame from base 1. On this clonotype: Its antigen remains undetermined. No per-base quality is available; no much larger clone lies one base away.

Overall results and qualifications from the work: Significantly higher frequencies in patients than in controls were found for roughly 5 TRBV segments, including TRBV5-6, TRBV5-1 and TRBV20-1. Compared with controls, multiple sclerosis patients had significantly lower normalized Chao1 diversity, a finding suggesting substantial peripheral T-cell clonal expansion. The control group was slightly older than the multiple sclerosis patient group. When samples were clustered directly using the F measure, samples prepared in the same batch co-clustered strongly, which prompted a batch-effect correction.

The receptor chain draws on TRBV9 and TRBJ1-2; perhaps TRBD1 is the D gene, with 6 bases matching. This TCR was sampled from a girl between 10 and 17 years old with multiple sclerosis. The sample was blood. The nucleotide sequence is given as TGTGCCAGCAGCGTAGGAGTACAGGGAGACTATGGCTACACCTTC. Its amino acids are CASSVGVQGDYGYTF.